This T cell receptor beta chain was documented in a study of blood T cells in healthy people across ages. About the research overall: Per every two T cells, about one barcoded beta molecule was captured by template switching.

This clonotype was seen only a few times. As yet, its antigen is unknown. This CDR3 comprises 14 residues. Trimming stripped 0 bases from V and 2 bases from J, with 5 bases between. Germline V CDR1 and CDR2: MNHEY, SVGAGI. Primed by a sample-barcoded 5' primer and a J-beta primer mix, a second PCR proceeded for roughly 6 to 12 cycles. A template-switch adaptor that had 12 random nucleotides put a tag on each cDNA molecule. TCRdb analysed the 5' RACE reads with MiXCR anew, one entry per CDR3 protein. The sample carries about 1.5 million distinct CDR3 sequences, approximately 43% recorded once. The study's findings and limits: Observed TCR beta diversity showed a strong correlation with the percentage of naive T cells as measured by flow cytometry. Estimates based on one million T cells were treated as lower bounds.

Input material: blood. The chain has TRBV6-5 and TRBJ2-1; no reliable D call. The clonotype comes from a woman aged 18 to 35 in good health. Here the CDR3 reads CASSYSVAYNEQFF. The CDR3 bases are TGTGCCAGCAGTTACTCGGTAGCCTACAATGAGCAGTTCTTC.